The 2 T cell receptor beta chains below all came from one sample that was sequenced in a study of T cell repertoires in cytomegalovirus infection. In TCRdb, the reads were re-called with MiXCR into one record per CDR3 protein. The sample has fewer than 300,000 distinct CDR3 sequences; about 23% are singletons. The sample comprised PBMCs. The receptor set was obtained from a human donor in good health (CMV status not recorded). Some clones in this sample may be carry-over from other donors' samples.

V gene TRBV3-1 combines with J gene TRBJ1-5; D remains ambiguous. V lost 5 bases and J lost 0, with 17 bases in between. Germline loops: CDR1 LGHDT, CDR2 YNNKEL (reference sequence). This CDR3 spans 17 amino acids. The CDR3 DNA reads as TGTGCCAGCAGCGCAGGTTTAGGCGGTGCTAGCAATCAGCCCCAGCATTTT. Protein product: CASSAGLGGASNQPQHF.

At least ten counts were recorded for this clonotype. This chain joins TRBV10-3 and TRBJ1-1, with D possibly matching TRBD1 (5 bases). The V gene lost 0 bases and the J gene lost 4 bases, with 9 bases spanning the gap. In germline, CDR1 is ENHRY, CDR2 SYGVKD. The CDR3 has 14 residues. The CDR3 spells CAISESNGGTEAFF. The CDR3 nucleotides are TGTGCCATCAGTGAGTCGAACGGGGGCACTGAAGCTTTCTTT.